This T cell receptor (beta chain) stems from a study of identical twins. For this clonotype: The target antigen is unknown.

TCRdb re-derived calls from the 5' RACE reads in MiXCR, one entry per CDR3 protein. The profile shows roughly 1.6 million distinct CDR3 sequences, around 33% of them singletons. This CDR3 region has 14 residues. The study's findings and limits: Zero-insertion results could be subject to partial confounding by invariant MAIT and iNKT cells. These conclusions were based on statistical analysis (cross-sectional, not following the same donors). Some out-of-frame alpha sequences were shared by twins, and these showed excess low generation probability. Models underestimated how often monozygotic twins shared out-of-frame TCR alpha.

This rearrangement joins TRBV12-3 or TRBV12-4 to TRBJ2-4; 10 bases line up with TRBD2. The tail of the sequence fits TRBJ2-7 better, so the J call may be wrong. The TCR was taken from a newborn girl in good health. The sequencing input was cord blood. The CDR3 DNA reads as TGTGCCAGCAGTCTTAGCGGGGGGCGAAACGAGCAGTACTTC. Translation gives CASSLSGGRNEQYF.